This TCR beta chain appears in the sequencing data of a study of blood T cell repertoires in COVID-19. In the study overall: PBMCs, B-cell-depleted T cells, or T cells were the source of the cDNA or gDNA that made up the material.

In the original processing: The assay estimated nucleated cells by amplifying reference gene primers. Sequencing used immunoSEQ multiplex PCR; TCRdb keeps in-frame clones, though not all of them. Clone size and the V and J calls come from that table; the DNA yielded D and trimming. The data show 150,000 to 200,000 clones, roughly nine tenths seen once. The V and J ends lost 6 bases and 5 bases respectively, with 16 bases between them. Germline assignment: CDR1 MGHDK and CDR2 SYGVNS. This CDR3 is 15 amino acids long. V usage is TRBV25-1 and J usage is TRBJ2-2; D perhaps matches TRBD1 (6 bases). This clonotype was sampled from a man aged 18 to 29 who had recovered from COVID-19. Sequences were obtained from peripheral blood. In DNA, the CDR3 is TGTGCCAGCAGCGAAGGGACATCAAGAACCGGGGAGCTGTTTTTT. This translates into CASSEGTSRTGELFF.